The TCR beta chain under discussion was sequenced for a study of CD8 T cells in ankylosing spondylitis. The table lists this clonotype with a few counts. Its antigen is undetermined. A quantitative 5'-RACE method, one with molecular barcodes, was used to make TCR beta libraries. TCRdb re-derived calls from the 5' RACE reads in MiXCR, one entry per CDR3 protein. In the table there are about 250,000 distinct CDR3 sequences, over 15% of which are singletons. V was pared by 4 bases and J by 5 bases, with 17 bases between. Germline V gene data show CDR1 as LGHNA and CDR2 as YSLEER. The CDR3 sequence is 15 residues long. Study-level results: Relatively rare in peripheral blood, disease-linked clones were also CD8+. Reported data indicate significant enrichment of disease-linked clones within matched ankylosing spondylitis synovial fluid. Characteristic of ankylosing spondylitis blood, it appeared, was a TCR beta motif comprising several highly homologous variants.

What was sequenced was blood, either unsorted or a sorted T cell fraction (not recorded which). The receptor was isolated from a male donor with ankylosing spondylitis or in good health (not recorded which). The rearrangement links TRBV4-3 to TRBJ2-5; TRBD1 might be the D (6 bases). CDR3 DNA sequence: TGCGCCAGCAGCCCTGACCACGGGACAACCGAGACCCAGTACTTC. It is translated as CASSPDHGTTETQYF.